The 15 T cell receptor beta chains listed next were all sequenced from one sample in a study of beta chain features in type 1 diabetes. Notes on the study in general: Patients with Type 1 diabetes showed moderately but significantly shorter TCRB CDR3s in all four CD4+ subsets.

Expressed TCRB transcripts were sequenced because the isolated RNA had all been reverse transcribed beforehand. Profiling relied on immunoSEQ multiplex PCR, and the TCRdb table lists in-frame clones only, not all of them. The sample shows about 400,000 clones, over 9.5% of them seen only once. Their recognized antigens are unknown. Sequences were obtained from naive CD4+ T cells from blood. The receptors derive from a woman younger than 30 with type 1 diabetes.

This clone appeared a few times. The chain is built from TRBV14 and TRBJ1-1, with no clear D. The CDR3 length is 14 residues. The germline CDR1 and CDR2 sequences are SGHDN and FVKESK. Trimming took 4 bases from V and 1 from J, leaving 10 bases between them. The DNA of the CDR3 is TGTGCCAGCAGCCCCCTGGGCAAGAACACTGAAGCTTTCTTT. Translated, it gives CASSPLGKNTEAFF.

This clone occurred a few times. The chain uses TRBV7-9 and TRBJ2-5, with 10 positions matching TRBD2. Germline V gene lookup returns CDR1 SEHNR and CDR2 FQNEAQ (reference sequence). The CDR3 totals 15 residues. Trimming removed 4 bases from V and 4 bases from J; junction bases left unmatched: 6. In DNA form, the CDR3 reads TGTGCCAGCAGCTACGGACTAGCGGATACAGAGACCCAGTACTTC. It translates to CASSYGLADTETQYF. The whole variable domain, remainder taken from reference TRBV7-9 and TRBJ2-5, is DTGVSQNPRHKITKRGQNVTFRCDPISEHNRLYWYRQTLGQGPEFLTYFQNEAQLEKSRLLSDRFSAERPKGSFSTLEIQRTEQGDSAMYLCASSYGLADTETQYFGPGTRLLVL.

This clone has a handful of counts. The chain recombines TRBV30 with TRBJ2-7; 9 positions match TRBD2. This CDR3 has 17 amino acids. Germline CDR1 is GTSNPN and CDR2 is SVGIG (reference sequence). V was clipped by 0 bases and J by 4 bases; unmatched bases: 13. This chain's CDR3 is CAWSVGSVWREGYEQYF. In DNA form, the CDR3 reads TGTGCCTGGAGTGTAGGGAGCGTATGGCGGGAGGGGTACGAGCAGTACTTC.

This clone was seen a handful of times. The CDR3 spells CSSRGGETQYF. DNA of the CDR3: TGCAGCTCCCGGGGGGGAGAGACCCAGTACTTC. The chain is built from TRBV29-1 and TRBJ2-5; the match to TRBD2 covers 8 bases. The CDR3 has 11 amino acids. The trim removed 8 bases at V and 4 bases at J, leaving 3 bases unmatched. Germline CDR1 and CDR2: SQVTM and ANQGSEA.

Only a few counts were recorded for this clone. The V call is TRBV10-3, the J call TRBJ2-2, with D perhaps matching TRBD2 (6 bases). V was clipped by 8 bases and J by 0 bases, with 10 bases between them. Germline V lookup: CDR1 ENHRY, CDR2 SYGVKD. The length of the CDR3 is 14 residues. CDR3 region: CAISGGANTGELFF. In DNA, the CDR3 is TGTGCCATCTCCGGGGGTGCGAACACCGGGGAGCTGTTTTTT.

This rearrangement joins TRBV18 to TRBJ1-2; D gene unclear. Trimming took off 5 bases at V and 2 bases at J, with 6 bases between the two ends. This CDR3 is built from 12 residues. CDR1 is KGHSH and CDR2 is LQKENI in the germline V gene. Written as DNA, the CDR3 is TGTGCCAGCTCAAGCATAAACTATGGCTACACCTTC. This sequence encodes CASSSINYGYTF.

This clone was recorded a few times. This rearrangement joins TRBV25-1 to TRBJ2-5, with D maybe TRBD1 (6 bases). Germline V gene lookup returns CDR1 MGHDK and CDR2 SYGVNS. Between the trimmed V and J ends, which lost 3 bases and 9 bases, there was a span of 14 bases. This CDR3 comprises 13 residues. CDR3 nucleotides: TGTGCCAGCAGTGACCCAGGGGATTGGGCCCAGTACTTC. Protein product: CASSDPGDWAQYF. The full variable domain, in which reference TRBV25-1 and TRBJ2-5 provide the parts outside the CDR3, is EADIYQTPRYLVIGTGKKITLECSQTMGHDKMYWYQQDPGMELHLIHYSYGVNSTEKGDLSSESTVSRIRTEHFPLTLESARPSHTSQYLCASSDPGDWAQYFGPGTRLLVL.

The chain uses TRBV18 and TRBJ2-5, with D maybe TRBD2 (6 bases). This CDR3 spans 14 amino acids. Germline V gene lookup returns CDR1 KGHSH and CDR2 LQKENI. V was clipped by 1 base and J by 4 bases, with 10 bases between them. CDR3 DNA: TGTGCCAGCTCACCACAGGAGGGAGTAGAGACCCAGTACTTC. Protein sequence: CASSPQEGVETQYF.

This sequence joins TRBV7-2 and TRBJ2-7; 9 bases are a match to TRBD2. Germline assignment: CDR1 SGHTA and CDR2 FQGNSA. Trimming cost V 5 bases and J 6 bases; bases outside gene matches: 14. There are 16 residues in the CDR3. For the CDR3, the DNA is TGTGCCAGCAGCCCCCAGTTGGGCGGGAGGGCCACCGAGCAGTACTTC. Its protein is CASSPQLGGRATEQYF.

In this sample, this clone turned up a few times. The gene calls are TRBV28 and TRBJ1-2, with D possibly TRBD1 on 5 matching bases. The CDR3 contains 13 residues. Per germline, CDR1 MDHEN and CDR2 SYDVKM. Trimming shortened V by 3 bases and J by 8 bases, and 13 bases separated the two germline ends. The DNA of the CDR3 is TGTGCCAGCAGTTTCCCAGGGAGGGAAGGCTACACCTTC. It encodes CASSFPGREGYTF.

This rearrangement joins TRBV9 to TRBJ2-4, with 7 nucleotides matching TRBD1. Germline V gives CDR1 SGDLS, CDR2 YYNGEE. This CDR3 is 16 amino acids long. V was pared by 2 bases and J by 5 bases, with 10 bases of the junction left unmatched. Here the CDR3 reads CASSVTGEFGQNIQYF. In DNA form, the CDR3 reads TGTGCCAGCAGCGTTACAGGGGAGTTTGGCCAAAACATTCAGTACTTC.

This clone was counted between two and nine times. The gene calls are TRBV11-3 and TRBJ2-7, with a possible D match to TRBD2 (5 bases). The length of the CDR3 is 15 residues. Germline CDR1 and CDR2: SGHNT and YENEEA. Trimming removed 4 bases at V and 7 bases at J, with 20 bases between. The CDR3 is CASSSSGPRLWEQYF. CDR3 nucleotides: TGTGCCAGCAGCTCAAGCGGACCCCGACTTTGGGAGCAGTACTTC.

The chain couples TRBV6-5 to TRBJ2-1; no definite D call. The CDR3 is made up of 12 amino acids. Germline CDR1 MNHEY, CDR2 SVGAGI. The V and J ends lost 7 bases and 6 bases respectively, with 10 bases between them. CDR3 residues: CASKARGNEQFF. The CDR3 bases are TGTGCCAGCAAGGCCCGCGGCAATGAGCAGTTCTTC.

This chain uses TRBV6-5 with TRBJ2-1; weak D call: TRBD2 (5 bases). V lost 6 bases, J lost 9 bases, and 12 bases lay in between. The CDR3 loop spans 12 amino acids. Germline CDR1 MNHEY, CDR2 SVGAGI. The CDR3 DNA is TGTGCCAGCAGCCCGAGGGCAGGTGAGCAGTTCTTC. It is translated as CASSPRAGEQFF.

This clone was picked up a small number of times. This chain joins TRBV18 and TRBJ2-7; D possibly corresponds to TRBD2 (5 bases). CDR3 size: 14 residues. Germline CDR1 reads KGHSH; CDR2 reads LQKENI. Deletions cut 3 bases from V and 1 base from J, with 10 bases between. CDR3 residues: CASSPLDWSYEQYF. CDR3 in DNA: TGTGCCAGCTCACCCTTGGACTGGTCCTACGAGCAGTACTTC.